This T cell receptor (beta chain) was obtained from a study of T cells in Graves' hyperthyroidism and ophthalmopathy. Germline CDR1 reads SGHRS; CDR2 reads YFSETQ. The CDR3 loop spans 14 amino acids. The sample holds a few counts of this clonotype. What it recognizes is unknown. Its ends do not fully match the called genes, so a read error is possible. Whole-study findings and limits: The blood repertoire included most of the expanded thyroid clonotypes above 0.001. From stable hyperthyroidism, ophthalmopathy was separated by a 13 V-J model.

Using RNA transcripts as the source, TCR beta CDR3 regions were amplified. First-round RT-PCR with HTBI primers amplified the TCR CDR3 region. TCRdb re-called the multiplex PCR reads with MiXCR, one entry per CDR3 protein. In the table there are approximately 420,000 distinct CDR3 sequences, 15% of which are singletons. The clonotype comes from a woman aged 25 to 39 with Graves' hyperthyroidism. Sequencing was done on a sample of blood. The rearrangement joins TRBV5-1 to TRBJ2-7; no definite D call. CDR3: CASSLLTHSYEQYF. The CDR3 nucleotides are TGTGCCAGCAGCTTGCTGACACACTCCTACGAGCAGTACTTC.